The rows below give T cell receptor beta chains drawn from one sample of a study of T cells after yellow fever vaccination. Each CDR3 protein gets one entry after TCRdb re-called the 5' RACE reads with MiXCR. The sample carries about 260,000 distinct CDR3 sequences, roughly 13% recorded once. Sequenced material: CD4+ T cells sorted from PBMCs, taken 45 days after the yellow fever booster vaccination. Receptors were obtained from a man younger than 45 who received the YFV17D yellow fever vaccine. The conserved cysteine and the conserved F or W are not part of the CDR3 here. The D gene is left open where the match is weak.

J gene: TRBJ1-1
V gene: TRBV5-1
D gene: -
CDR3 protein: ASSLGRLGTTEAF

J gene: TRBJ2-7
V gene: TRBV7-8
D gene: -
CDR3 protein: ASSLAVGGYEQY

J gene: TRBJ2-3
V gene: TRBV5-1
D gene: TRBD1
CDR3 protein: ASSLVGTGIPDTQY

J gene: TRBJ2-5
V gene: TRBV20-1
D gene: -
CDR3 protein: SASSGIETQY

J gene: TRBJ2-1
V gene: TRBV7-3
D gene: -
CDR3 protein: ASSSEGGVYNEQF

J gene: TRBJ2-1
V gene: TRBV5-1
D gene: -
CDR3 protein: ASNQEGGYNEQF

J gene: TRBJ2-5
V gene: TRBV10-3
D gene: -
CDR3 protein: AISERGQETQY

J gene: TRBJ1-2
V gene: TRBV10-3
D gene: -
CDR3 protein: AISGDGDGYT

J gene: TRBJ2-3
V gene: TRBV6-1
D gene: TRBD1
CDR3 protein: ASSRQGVPDTQY

J gene: TRBJ2-7
V gene: TRBV5-4
D gene: TRBD2
CDR3 protein: ASSFFPSGTSGRAYEQY

J gene: TRBJ1-5
V gene: TRBV20-1
D gene: -
CDR3 protein: SAEQGNQPQH

J gene: TRBJ2-1
V gene: TRBV7-3
D gene: -
CDR3 protein: ASSLRPGNEQF

J gene: TRBJ2-1
V gene: TRBV12-3/TRBV12-4
D gene: -
CDR3 protein: ASSLVEASAYNEQF

J gene: TRBJ1-1
V gene: TRBV5-6
D gene: TRBD1
CDR3 protein: ASSLKPRGYSEAF

J gene: TRBJ2-1
V gene: TRBV5-1
D gene: -
CDR3 protein: ASRRDGTYNEQF

J gene: TRBJ2-7
V gene: TRBV5-1
D gene: -
CDR3 protein: ASSLGEAYEQY

J gene: TRBJ2-2
V gene: TRBV7-3
D gene: TRBD2
CDR3 protein: ASSLSGGRNTGELF

J gene: TRBJ2-2
V gene: TRBV12-3/TRBV12-4
D gene: TRBD2
CDR3 protein: ASTTSGTVGELF